This T cell receptor (beta chain) was sequenced for a study of blood T cells in healthy people across ages (dated by TCRdb to 2014 to 2015). With regard to the full study: In model experiments, template switching captured about one uniquely barcoded TCR beta cDNA molecule for every two T cells. Age-related changes in TCR beta repertoire diversity were measured in the study by deep sequencing normalized with unique cDNA molecular identifiers. Donors were grouped into four age groups: young (average roughly 15 years), middle-aged (39), aged (around 60) and long-lived (about 89). To avoid experimental bias, donors of different ages were randomly spread across the sequencing lanes. For two donors (one aged 18 to 30 and one aged 80 or older), the study analyzed two additional independent replicas of 1 million unique cDNA reads from the same blood draw.

Systemically healthy Caucasian individuals from Russia, around 39 in total and aged 6 to 90 years, were included as donors. Each donor gave about 9.7 milliliters of peripheral blood, drawn into EDTA-treated Vacutainer tubes. Ficoll-Paque density-gradient centrifugation was used to isolate PBMCs, with at least 6.5 million per sample. Total RNA, at least 6 micrograms per sample, was extracted from PBMCs with Trizol reagent. Naive CD45RAhigh/CD27high T cell percentages were measured by flow cytometry on a PBMC aliquot from every donor. Paper-wide results and their limitations: Estimates of total diversity based on one million sequenced T cells were regarded as lower bounds and as underestimates. As age increased, observed TCR beta diversity per million T cells dropped in a roughly linear way, and a significant reduction was already evident by age 40. The percentage of naive T cells measured by flow cytometry correlated strongly with observed TCR beta diversity. Compared with the aged group, the long-lived group had more naive CD4+ T cells, fewer expanded clones and increased TCR diversity, a pattern suggesting age selection. Bulk unsorted PBMC profiling prevented conclusive comparison of naive and antigen-experienced compartments. Because the CMV infection status of the donors was unknown, age-related changes in expanded clonotypes may potentially have been confounded.

The germline V gene sets CDR1 to ENHRY and CDR2 to SYGVKD. Trimming costs V 10 bases and J 0 bases, and their ends lie 12 bases apart. The CDR3 numbers 14 residues from cysteine through phenylalanine. Of the read, only the CDR3 DNA is kept; its 42 bases are in frame from base 1. In the case of this clonotype: The antigen it recognizes is unknown. Per-base qualities were not stored, and no clone one base away is much larger.

Library preparation was by 5' RACE. Sequencing was performed on an Illumina HiSeq 2500. The second PCR ran for about 6 to 12 cycles and used a J-beta primer mix along with a sample-barcoded 5' primer. A unique molecular identifier was introduced onto each TCR beta cDNA molecule by a template-switch 5' adaptor carrying 12 random nucleotides. At least 3 million CDR3-containing paired-end reads were obtained from each sample. First-strand cDNA synthesis was performed from all RNA using the Mint cDNA synthesis kit, with priming by a TRBC-specific oligonucleotide. Following uracil-DNA glycosylase treatment, all cDNA underwent a first 18-cycle PCR with the universal primers M1SS and BC2_uni_R. The original methods were these. Normalization of each sample was performed by random selection of 1 million high-quality reads, each carrying a distinct molecular identifier. Instead of being binned into consensus sequences, reads that shared molecular identifiers were thrown out. MiTCR, run with a Q25 quality threshold and the strictest error-elimination algorithm, handled CDR3 identification, clonotype clustering and error correction. A nonparametric unseen species model with Euler transformation was used to estimate lower-bound total TCR beta diversity. TCRdb reprocessing: public reads trimmed at Q25 with fastp, clones called with MiXCR, in-frame beta chains kept. Each CDR3 protein gets just one entry, which takes the most common genes and DNA from the rows behind it. The V and J calls and clone size come from TCRdb's table, not from the authors' own analysis. This sample holds approximately 810,000 distinct CDR3 sequences; around 26% were observed only once. The top ten clonotypes cover 15% to 20% of the sample.

The receptor was derived from a woman aged 80 or over in good health. Sequenced: blood. This receptor chain uses TRBV10-3 and TRBJ2-2; no D segment can be confidently identified. The CDR3 region reads CATAGSANTGELFF. The nucleotide sequence reads TGTGCCACCGCTGGGTCAGCGAACACCGGGGAGCTGTTTTTT.